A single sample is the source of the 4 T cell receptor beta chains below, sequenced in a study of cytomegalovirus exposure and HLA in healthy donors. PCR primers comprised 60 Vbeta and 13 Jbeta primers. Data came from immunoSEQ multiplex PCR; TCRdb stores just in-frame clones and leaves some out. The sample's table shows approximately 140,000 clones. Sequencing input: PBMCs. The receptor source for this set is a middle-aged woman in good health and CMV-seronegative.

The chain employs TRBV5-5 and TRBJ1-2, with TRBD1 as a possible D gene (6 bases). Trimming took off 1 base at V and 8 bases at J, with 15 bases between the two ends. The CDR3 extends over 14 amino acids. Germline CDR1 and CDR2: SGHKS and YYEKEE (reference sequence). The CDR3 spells CASSLFTGLEGYTF. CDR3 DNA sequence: TGTGCCAGCAGCTTGTTTACAGGGCTGGAAGGCTACACCTTC.

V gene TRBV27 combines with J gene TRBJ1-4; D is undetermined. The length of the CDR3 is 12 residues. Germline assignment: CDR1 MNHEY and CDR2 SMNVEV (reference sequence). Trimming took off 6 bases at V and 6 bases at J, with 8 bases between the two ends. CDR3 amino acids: CASRGRYEKLFF. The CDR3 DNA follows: TGTGCCAGCAGAGGGAGGTATGAAAAACTGTTTTTT.

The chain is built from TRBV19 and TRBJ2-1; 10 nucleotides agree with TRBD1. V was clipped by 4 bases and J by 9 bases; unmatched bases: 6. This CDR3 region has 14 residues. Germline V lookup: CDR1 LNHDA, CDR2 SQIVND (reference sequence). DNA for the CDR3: TGTGCCAGTAGTAAAGGACAGGGGGTCCGTGAGCAGTTCTTC. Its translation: CASSKGQGVREQFF.

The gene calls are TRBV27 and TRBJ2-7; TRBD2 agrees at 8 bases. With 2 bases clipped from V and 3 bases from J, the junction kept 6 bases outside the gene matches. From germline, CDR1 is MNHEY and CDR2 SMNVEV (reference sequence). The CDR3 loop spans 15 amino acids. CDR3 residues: CASSLRIRGGYEQYV. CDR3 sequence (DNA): TGTGCCAGCAGTTTAAGGATCCGGGGGGGCTACGAGCAGTACGTC.